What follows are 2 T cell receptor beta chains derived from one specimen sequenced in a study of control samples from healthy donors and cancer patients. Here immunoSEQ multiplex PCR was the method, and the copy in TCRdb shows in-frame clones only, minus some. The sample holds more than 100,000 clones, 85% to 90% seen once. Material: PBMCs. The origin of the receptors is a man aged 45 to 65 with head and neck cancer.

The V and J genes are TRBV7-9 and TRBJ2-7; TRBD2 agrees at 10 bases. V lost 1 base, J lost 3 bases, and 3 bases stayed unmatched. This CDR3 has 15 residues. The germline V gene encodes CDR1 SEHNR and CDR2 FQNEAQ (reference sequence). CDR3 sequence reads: CASSLVLAGFYEQYF. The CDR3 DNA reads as TGTGCCAGCAGCTTAGTACTAGCGGGATTCTACGAGCAGTACTTC. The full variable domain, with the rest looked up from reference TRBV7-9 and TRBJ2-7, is DTGVSQNPRHKITKRGQNVTFRCDPISEHNRLYWYRQTLGQGPEFLTYFQNEAQLEKSRLLSDRFSAERPKGSFSTLEIQRTEQGDSAMYLCASSLVLAGFYEQYFGPGTRLTVT.

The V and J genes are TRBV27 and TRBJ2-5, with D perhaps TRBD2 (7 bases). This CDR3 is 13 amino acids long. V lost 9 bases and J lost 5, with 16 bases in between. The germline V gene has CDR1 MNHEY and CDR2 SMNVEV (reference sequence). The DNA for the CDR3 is TGTGCCAGTGCTGGGGGCGGGAGTGAGACCCAGTACTTC. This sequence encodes CASAGGGSETQYF.